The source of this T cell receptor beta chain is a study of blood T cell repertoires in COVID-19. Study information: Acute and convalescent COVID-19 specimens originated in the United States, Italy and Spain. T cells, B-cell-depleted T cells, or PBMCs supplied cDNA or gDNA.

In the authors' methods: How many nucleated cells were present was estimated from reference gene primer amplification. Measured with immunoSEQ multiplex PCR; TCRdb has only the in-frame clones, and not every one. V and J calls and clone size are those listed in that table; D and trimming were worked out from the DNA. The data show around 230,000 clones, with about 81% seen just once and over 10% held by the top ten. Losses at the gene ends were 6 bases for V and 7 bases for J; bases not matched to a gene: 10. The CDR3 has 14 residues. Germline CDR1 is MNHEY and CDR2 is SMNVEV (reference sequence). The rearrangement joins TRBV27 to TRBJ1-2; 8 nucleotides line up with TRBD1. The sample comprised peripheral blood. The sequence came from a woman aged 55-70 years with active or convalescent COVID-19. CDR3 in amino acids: CASSPAQGAGGYTF. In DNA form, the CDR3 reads TGTGCCAGCAGCCCTGCCCAGGGGGCGGGTGGCTACACCTTC.